The clone carrying this T cell receptor beta chain was seen only a few times. Followed longitudinally, the Seattle patients had been enrolled during active infection. The data derive from a study of blood T cell repertoires in COVID-19. Study summary: PBMCs, B-cell-depleted T cells, or T cells provided the cDNA or gDNA that made up the material.

TCRdb keeps only in-frame clones here, not all; method: immunoSEQ multiplex PCR. The data hold 150,000 to 200,000 clones, with roughly 88% observed a single time. Material for sequencing was peripheral blood. This clonotype was obtained from a man at least 80 years old with COVID-19, enrolled during active disease.

DNA of the CDR3: TGTGCCAGCAGTGGGGGACAGTCTTCCTACAATGAGCAGTTCTTC. Its translation is CASSGGQSSYNEQFF. The chain recombines TRBV6-2 or TRBV6-3 with TRBJ2-1; 7 bases fit TRBD1. The CDR3 sequence is 15 residues long. The ends lost 5 bases at V and 1 base at J; junction bases unmatched: 5. Germline CDR1 is MNHEY and CDR2 is SVGEGT.